The T cell receptor beta chain described here comes from a study of blood T cell repertoires in COVID-19. About the research overall: Acute-phase and convalescent COVID-19 samples originated in the United States, Italy and Spain. In each case, the material was cDNA or gDNA derived from T cells, B-cell-depleted T cells, or PBMCs.

How the authors handled the data: Reference gene primer amplification gave estimated nucleated cell counts. Using immunoSEQ multiplex PCR, the repertoire was profiled, and TCRdb retains in-frame clones only, with some absent. D and trimming were read from the DNA, whereas the V and J calls and clone size are those reported in that table. The sample holds 85,000 to 130,000 clones; about four fifths are singletons and the top ten take under 30%. Sequencing used peripheral blood. The origin of this receptor is a man between 60 and 75 years old with acute or convalescent COVID-19.

Here the CDR3 DNA reads TGCGCCAGCAGCTTGGTTGGGACACCGCATCAAGAGACCCAGTACTTC. Translation gives CASSLVGTPHQETQYF. The chain uses TRBV5-1 and TRBJ2-5, with a possible D match to TRBD1 (6 bases). This CDR3 has 16 amino acids. V lost 0 bases and J lost 2, with 14 bases in between. Germline V gene sequence: CDR1 SGHRS, CDR2 YFSETQ.